The clone carrying this T cell receptor (beta chain) was recorded at least ten times. Its antigen is unknown. One entry per CDR3 protein, called by TCRdb with MiXCR from the RT-PCR reads. The sample contains more than 600,000 distinct CDR3 sequences, approximately 17% of which appear only once. This entry belongs to a study of response to subunit inactivated influenza vaccine. Study-wide points: Each seasonal influenza vaccination, the authors suggested, recruits few new T cells.

There are 13 residues in the CDR3. Germline values: CDR1 ENHRY, CDR2 SYGVKD. V dropped 11 bases and J dropped 7 bases, with 17 bases sitting between them. The specimen comprised PBMCs from blood, sampled approximately 5 days after vaccination. The genes are TRBV10-3 and TRBJ2-2, with D perhaps TRBD2 (6 bases). The sequence was collected from a man aged 45-65 years who received an inactivated influenza vaccine. CDR3 DNA: TGTGCCGCCGGTCTTGGGACTGTCGGGGAGCTGTTTTTT. Amino acids: CAAGLGTVGELFF.